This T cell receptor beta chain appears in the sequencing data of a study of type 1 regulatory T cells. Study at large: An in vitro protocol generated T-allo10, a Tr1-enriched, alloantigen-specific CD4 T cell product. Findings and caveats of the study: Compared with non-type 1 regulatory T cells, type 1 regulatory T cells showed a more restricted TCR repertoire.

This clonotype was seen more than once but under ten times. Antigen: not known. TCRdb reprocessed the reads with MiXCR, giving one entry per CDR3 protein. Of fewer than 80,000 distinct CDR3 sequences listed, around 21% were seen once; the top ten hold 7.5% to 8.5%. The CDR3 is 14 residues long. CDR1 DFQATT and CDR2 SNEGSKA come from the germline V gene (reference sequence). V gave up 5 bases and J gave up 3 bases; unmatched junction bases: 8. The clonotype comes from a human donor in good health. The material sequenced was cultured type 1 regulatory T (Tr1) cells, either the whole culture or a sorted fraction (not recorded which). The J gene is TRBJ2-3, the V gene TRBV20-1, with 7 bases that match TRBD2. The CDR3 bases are TGCAGTGCTTCTAGCGGAGGGGCTACAGATACGCAGTATTTT. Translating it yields CSASSGGATDTQYF.